The subject of this entry is one TCR beta chain. Some clones are missing from TCRdb's copy, which holds only in-frame ones; the method was immunoSEQ multiplex PCR. The repertoire holds 95,000 to 150,000 clones, with 80% to 90% as singletons. This entry belongs to a study of blood T cell repertoires in COVID-19. Overall study: Donors in the United States, Italy and Spain gave samples during acute or convalescent COVID-19.

Trimming shortened V by 5 bases and J by 0 bases, and 16 bases separated the two germline ends. Germline assignment: CDR1 MDHEN and CDR2 SYDVKM. This CDR3 is built from 16 residues. The specimen was peripheral blood. The sequence came from a man aged 70 or older with active or convalescent COVID-19. J is TRBJ1-1 and V is TRBV28, with a possible D match to TRBD1 (5 bases). CDR3 DNA: TGTGCCAGCAGTCCAGTGGGGGGGTTCATGAACACTGAAGCTTTCTTT. Residues: CASSPVGGFMNTEAFF.